Following are 14 T cell receptor beta chains from one sample sequenced in a study of blood T cell repertoires in COVID-19. Repertoires were generated with immunoSEQ multiplex PCR, while TCRdb's copy carries only in-frame clones and drops some. The data contain 200,000 or so clones, about 84% of them seen just once; the ten biggest clones take up about 1.8%. Sequencing input: PBMCs or T cells enriched from blood (not recorded which). The origin of the receptors is a man in his 60s who had recovered from COVID-19.

The rearrangement links TRBV6-5 to TRBJ2-2; TRBD2 is a possible D gene (6 bases). V was clipped by 4 bases and J by 0 bases, with 9 bases between them. CDR1 is MNHEY, CDR2 SVGAGI, per germline. The CDR3 spans 15 residues. The CDR3 coding sequence is TGTGCCAGCAGTTGGAGGGGATCGAACACCGGGGAGCTGTTTTTT. It encodes CASSWRGSNTGELFF.

The chain uses TRBV6-2 or TRBV6-3 and TRBJ2-2; possible D gene TRBD2, 6 bases. The CDR3 has 15 amino acids. The V and J ends lost 6 bases and 0 bases respectively, with 11 bases between them. Germline loops: CDR1 MNHEY, CDR2 SVGEGT. The DNA of the CDR3 is TGTGCCAGCAGCTCGGGGGACCCGAACACCGGGGAGCTGTTTTTT. Translation gives CASSSGDPNTGELFF.

The chain combines TRBV19 with TRBJ2-2; TRBD2 is a possible D gene (5 bases). V was trimmed by 11 bases and J by 2 bases, leaving 18 bases between them. Germline CDR1 reads LNHDA; CDR2 reads SQIVND (reference sequence). The CDR3 sequence is 15 residues long. The CDR3 is CASLPGVPNTGELFF. The CDR3, as DNA: TGTGCCTCCCTCCCCGGGGTACCCAACACCGGGGAGCTGTTTTTT.

With regard to this clone: The identical CDR3 is also encoded by other nucleotide sequences in the sample. The genes are TRBV12-3 or TRBV12-4 and TRBJ2-7; no definite D call. V was pared by 7 bases and J by 6 bases, with 10 bases between. CDR3 length equals 11 residues. The CDR3 is CASNRGFEQYF. The CDR3 region has the DNA TGTGCCAGCAACCGCGGCTTCGAGCAGTACTTC.

The V gene is TRBV19, the J gene TRBJ1-2; 9 nucleotides align to TRBD1. Per the germline V gene, CDR1 is LNHDA and CDR2 is SQIVND (reference sequence). The CDR3 is 13 residues long. Losses at the gene ends were 2 bases for V and 6 bases for J; bases not matched to a gene: 1. CDR3 amino acids: CASSINRGHGYTF. Here the CDR3 DNA reads TGTGCCAGTAGTATAAACAGGGGGCATGGCTACACCTTC.

The gene calls are TRBV9 and TRBJ1-1; TRBD1 agrees at 10 bases. This CDR3 is built from 15 residues. Germline V gene lookup returns CDR1 SGDLS and CDR2 YYNGEE. With V trimmed by 3 bases and J by 2 bases, 4 bases remained unmatched. Here the CDR3 reads CASSARQGANTEAFF. In nucleotides, the CDR3 is TGTGCCAGCAGCGCGCGACAGGGGGCTAACACTGAAGCTTTCTTT.

This chain joins TRBV10-2 and TRBJ1-6; D unresolved. CDR1 and CDR2 from the germline V gene are WSHSY and SAAADI. V was shortened by 3 bases and J by 2 bases, with 14 bases between the two germline ends. The CDR3 length is 17 residues. Written as DNA, the CDR3 is TGCGCCAGCAGTGACTCTCGCCGGGAGACCTATAATTCACCCCTCCACTTT. It translates to CASSDSRRETYNSPLHF.

V gene TRBV7-9 combines with J gene TRBJ1-5; TRBD1 aligns across 11 bases. V shed 6 bases, J shed 5 bases, and the junction held 3 bases outside the gene matches. Germline CDR1 SEHNR, CDR2 FQNEAQ (reference sequence). The CDR3 contains 14 residues. CDR3 in DNA: TGTGCCAGCAGTCGGGACAGGGGGGATCAGCCCCAGCATTTT. It encodes CASSRDRGDQPQHF.

This clone was picked up one time. The V gene is TRBV19, the J gene TRBJ2-2, with a tentative D call TRBD2 (5 bases). V lost 10 bases and J 6 bases, leaving 9 bases between the germline ends. The germline V gene encodes CDR1 LNHDA and CDR2 SQIVND (reference sequence). The CDR3 loop spans 11 amino acids. CDR3 bases: TGTGCCACTCAGAGGGCCGGGGAGCTGTTTTTT. Translation: CATQRAGELFF.

This chain connects TRBV5-1 to TRBJ2-3; D not certain. The CDR3 contains 14 residues. Germline CDR1 reads SGHRS; CDR2 reads YFSETQ. Trimming shortened V by 0 bases and J by 5 bases, and 10 bases separated the two germline ends. The CDR3 protein is CASSLDPPGDTQYF. CDR3 nucleotides: TGCGCCAGCAGCTTGGACCCACCCGGAGATACGCAGTATTTT.

This chain uses TRBV11-2 with TRBJ2-7; perhaps TRBD1 as D (5 bases). Germline V gene lookup returns CDR1 SGHAT and CDR2 FQNNGV. Deletions cut 2 bases from V and 5 bases from J, with 13 bases between. CDR3 size: 14 residues. CDR3 sequence reads: CASSLWQGAHEQYF. CDR3 coding DNA: TGTGCCAGCAGCTTATGGCAGGGTGCACACGAGCAGTACTTC.

The chain uses TRBV6-1 and TRBJ1-2, with TRBD1 matching 10 bases. The germline V gene has CDR1 MNHNS and CDR2 SASEGT. This CDR3 has 14 residues. V was pared by 3 bases and J by 5 bases, with 3 bases of the junction left unmatched. CDR3 protein: CASSESDRGYGYTF. CDR3 coding DNA: TGTGCCAGCAGTGAGTCGGACAGGGGGTATGGCTACACCTTC.

CDR3 sequence: CASSQDRDRRETQYF. CDR3 DNA sequence: TGTGCCAGCAGCCAAGATCGCGACAGAAGGGAGACCCAGTACTTC. This chain connects TRBV3-1 (or the pseudogene TRBV3-2) to TRBJ2-5; D possibly corresponds to TRBD1 (5 bases). CDR1 LGHDT and CDR2 YNNKEL come from the germline V gene (reference sequence). The CDR3 covers 15 residues. V was cut by 0 bases and J by 5 bases, with 13 bases left in between.

About this clone: Other DNA sequences in this sample translate to the same CDR3. The chain links TRBV3-1 (or the pseudogene TRBV3-2) to TRBJ1-3; D gene ambiguous. Germline lookup yields CDR1 LGHDT and CDR2 YNNKEL (reference sequence). V was clipped by 0 bases and J by 1 base, with 7 bases between them. The CDR3 length is 15 residues. CDR3 in amino acids: CASSQDRGSGNTIYF. The CDR3 nucleotides are TGTGCCAGCAGCCAAGATAGAGGATCTGGAAACACCATATATTTT.